The 27 T cell receptor beta chains given below trace back to one sample, sequenced in a study of blood T cell repertoires in COVID-19. Profiled with immunoSEQ multiplex PCR; TCRdb holds only in-frame clones, not every one. This table has approximately 270,000 clones, 86% appearing once. The specimen was PBMCs or T cells enriched from blood (not recorded which). Every receptor here comes from a man aged 35-49 years who had recovered from COVID-19.

This chain joins TRBV7-2 and TRBJ1-1, with a tentative D call TRBD1 (5 bases). The CDR3 has 14 residues. Germline V lookup: CDR1 SGHTA, CDR2 FQGNSA. V was trimmed by 3 bases and J by 0 bases, leaving 8 bases between them. The CDR3 nucleotides are TGTGCCAGCAGCTTTCAGGGTGTGAACACTGAAGCTTTCTTT. It is translated as CASSFQGVNTEAFF. Full variable domain (outside the CDR3, taken from reference TRBV7-2 and TRBJ1-1): GAGVSQSPSNKVTEKGKDVELRCDPISGHTALYWYRQSLGQGLEFLIYFQGNSAPDKSGLPSDRFSAERTGGSVSTLTIQRTQQEDSAVYLCASSFQGVNTEAFFGQGTRLTVV.

The chain uses TRBV11-2 and TRBJ2-1, with a tentative D call TRBD2 (6 bases). The V end was cut by 4 bases, the J end by 0 bases, with 13 bases between. Germline lookup yields CDR1 SGHAT and CDR2 FQNNGV. The CDR3 length is 16 residues. The CDR3 DNA reads TGTGCCAGCAGCTCCCTTCGGGGGAGCTCCTACAATGAGCAGTTCTTC. It codes for CASSSLRGSSYNEQFF.

The chain has TRBV5-4 and TRBJ2-1, with D possibly matching TRBD2 (7 bases). Germline values: CDR1 SGHNT, CDR2 YYREEE (reference sequence). Deletions cut 3 bases from V and 8 bases from J, with 18 bases between. The CDR3 spans 15 residues. CDR3 region: CASSSPGGRSYEQFF. CDR3 DNA sequence: TGTGCCAGCAGCTCCCCCGGGGGGCGGTCATATGAGCAGTTCTTC.

This chain connects TRBV10-3 to TRBJ1-1; the D gene is possibly TRBD1 (5 bases). This CDR3 comprises 15 residues. CDR1 is ENHRY and CDR2 is SYGVKD in the germline V gene. Trimming took 0 bases from V and 1 from J, leaving 9 bases between them. CDR3 DNA sequence: TGTGCCATCAGTGAGTCGGTAGGGGAGAACACTGAAGCTTTCTTT. Encoded protein: CAISESVGENTEAFF.

CDR3 sequence reads: CASKGANEQFF. Written as DNA, the CDR3 is TGTGCCAGCAAGGGGGCAAATGAGCAGTTCTTC. V gene TRBV2 combines with J gene TRBJ2-1, with 7 positions matching TRBD1. CDR1 is SNHLY and CDR2 is FYNNEI in the germline V gene. The V segment lost 7 bases and the J segment 7 bases; nucleotides outside the gene matches: 1. This CDR3 has 11 amino acids.

This clone has a single count. This CDR3 reads CASSLLSGGASVEEQFF. The CDR3 DNA reads TGTGCCAGCAGTTTACTTAGCGGGGGGGCCTCGGTTGAGGAGCAGTTCTTC. V is TRBV28 and J is TRBJ2-1; 11 nucleotides agree with TRBD2. V was pared by 2 bases and J by 10 bases, with 13 bases of the junction left unmatched. The CDR3 runs to 17 residues. Per the germline V gene, CDR1 is MDHEN and CDR2 is SYDVKM.

This clone was counted a single time. The chain carries TRBV24-1 and TRBJ2-3, with 9 bases lining up with TRBD2. This CDR3 contains 15 residues. Per germline, CDR1 KGHDR and CDR2 SFDVKD. V shed 5 bases and J 1 base; nucleotides not matched to a gene: 3. The CDR3 region is CATSAPSGGTDTQYF. In nucleotides, the CDR3 is TGTGCCACCAGTGCCCCTAGCGGGGGCACAGATACGCAGTATTTT.

J is TRBJ2-1 and V is TRBV28; 12 nucleotides align to TRBD1. The CDR3 is 16 residues long. Germline CDR1 is MDHEN and CDR2 is SYDVKM. J lost 7 bases, V lost 4 bases, and 8 bases had no gene match. This chain's CDR3 is CASSYPGTGGKNEQFF. For the CDR3, the DNA is TGTGCCAGCAGTTACCCCGGGACAGGGGGCAAAAATGAGCAGTTCTTC.

The chain couples TRBV9 to TRBJ2-3; D might be TRBD2 (5 bases). Looked up from germline, CDR1 is SGDLS and CDR2 is YYNGEE. CDR3 length: 15 amino acids. V shed 3 bases and J shed 7 bases, with 18 bases lying between them. The CDR3 is CASSESNWRSHTQYF. As DNA, the CDR3 is TGTGCCAGCAGCGAAAGCAATTGGAGGTCTCATACGCAGTATTTT.

The CDR3 protein is CSVEVGPETQYF. Here the CDR3 DNA reads TGCAGCGTTGAAGTGGGCCCAGAGACCCAGTACTTC. The rearrangement links TRBV29-1 to TRBJ2-5, with unresolved D. The germline V and J ends were trimmed by 1 base and 4 bases, with 7 bases remaining between them. CDR1 is SQVTM, CDR2 ANQGSEA, per germline. The CDR3 totals 12 residues.

V is TRBV7-2 and J is TRBJ1-1, with 8 nucleotides matching TRBD1. The trim removed 4 bases at V and 8 bases at J, leaving 6 bases unmatched. There are 13 residues in the CDR3. The germline V gene has CDR1 SGHTA and CDR2 FQGNSA. The CDR3 protein is CASSWGQAGEAFF. The CDR3 DNA reads as TGTGCCAGCAGCTGGGGACAGGCTGGGGAAGCTTTCTTT. Combining the CDR3 with reference TRBV7-2 and TRBJ1-1 gives the whole variable domain GAGVSQSPSNKVTEKGKDVELRCDPISGHTALYWYRQSLGQGLEFLIYFQGNSAPDKSGLPSDRFSAERTGGSVSTLTIQRTQQEDSAVYLCASSWGQAGEAFFGQGTRLTVV.

The CDR3, as DNA: TGTGCCAGTACACCCGCCCCGGGACAGCAAGAGACCCAGTACTTC. Translated: CASTPAPGQQETQYF. V usage is TRBV19 and J usage is TRBJ2-5; TRBD1 matches 7 bases. Germline CDR1 and CDR2: LNHDA and SQIVND (reference sequence). This CDR3 spans 15 amino acids. V was pared by 7 bases and J by 2 bases, with 10 bases of the junction left unmatched.

V gene TRBV28 combines with J gene TRBJ2-1, with no clear D. Trimming stripped 5 bases from V and 8 bases from J, with 10 bases between. In germline, CDR1 is MDHEN, CDR2 SYDVKM. CDR3 size: 12 residues. Here the CDR3 reads CASSLSLYEQFF. DNA of the CDR3: TGTGCCAGCAGTCTTTCCCTTTATGAGCAGTTCTTC.

This clone was counted between two and nine times. The J gene is TRBJ2-3, the V gene TRBV6-2 or TRBV6-3; perhaps TRBD1 as D (6 bases). CDR1 and CDR2 from the germline V gene are MNHEY and SVGEGT. The CDR3 has 16 residues. The ends were cut back, 2 bases at V and 2 bases at J, with 14 bases in the middle. This CDR3 reads CASSYPAGVFTDTQYF. The CDR3 DNA follows: TGTGCCAGCAGTTACCCGGCAGGGGTCTTCACAGATACGCAGTATTTT.

The J gene is TRBJ1-1, the V gene TRBV7-2; the D is unclear. CDR3 length equals 13 residues. Germline V CDR1 and CDR2: SGHTA, FQGNSA. V was shortened by 6 bases and J by 3 bases, with 11 bases between the two germline ends. The CDR3 spells CASRKAEHTEAFF. In nucleotides, the CDR3 is TGTGCCAGCAGAAAAGCGGAGCACACTGAAGCTTTCTTT.

The chain employs TRBV2 and TRBJ1-1; tentatively, D is TRBD1 (5 bases). The germline V gene has CDR1 SNHLY and CDR2 FYNNEI. Trimming took 6 bases from V and 7 from J, leaving 24 bases between them. The CDR3 totals 16 residues. Written as DNA, the CDR3 is TGTGCCAGCAGGAAAGACAATATAGAGGGAGGGGATGAAGCTTTCTTT. It yields the protein CASRKDNIEGGDEAFF.

The genes are TRBV18 and TRBJ1-2; 7 bases fit TRBD1. With V trimmed by 3 bases and J by 6 bases, 7 bases remained unmatched. The CDR3 is 14 amino acids. Germline loops: CDR1 KGHSH, CDR2 LQKENI. The CDR3 DNA sequence: TGTGCCAGCTCACCTCGACAGGGAGTGGATGGCTACACCTTC. This translates into CASSPRQGVDGYTF.

This clone has only a few counts. The chain links TRBV10-3 to TRBJ1-1; D is perhaps TRBD1 (5 bases). Per germline, CDR1 ENHRY and CDR2 SYGVKD. Trimming stripped 6 bases from V and 10 bases from J, with 15 bases between. The CDR3 is made up of 12 amino acids. CDR3 protein: CAISTDRGGAFF. CDR3 coding DNA: TGTGCCATCAGCACGGACCGGGGGGGAGCTTTCTTT.

The V and J genes are TRBV5-1 and TRBJ2-5, with 10 bases lining up with TRBD1. The junction had 9 bases not matched to a gene; V was cut back by 3 bases and J by 4 bases. Germline assignment: CDR1 SGHRS and CDR2 YFSETQ. The CDR3 sequence is 16 residues long. CDR3 sequence: CASSSRGDRGRETQYF. The CDR3 DNA reads as TGCGCCAGCAGCTCCCGGGGGGACAGGGGAAGAGAGACCCAGTACTTC.

The J gene is TRBJ2-7, the V gene TRBV7-9; weak D call: TRBD2 (6 bases). Germline V gene sequence: CDR1 SEHNR, CDR2 FQNEAQ (reference sequence). The CDR3 has 14 residues. V lost 3 bases, J lost 5 bases, and 14 bases lay in between. The CDR3, as DNA: TGTGCCAGCAGCTTTGGGGGGATATACGACGAGCAGTACTTC. It codes for CASSFGGIYDEQYF.

This sequence joins TRBV14 and TRBJ2-3, with TRBD2 identical over 7 bases. This CDR3 spans 15 amino acids. After removal of 5 bases from V and 0 bases from J, the junction contained 5 bases not matched to a gene. Germline CDR1 reads SGHDN; CDR2 reads FVKESK. DNA of the CDR3: TGTGCCAGCAGCATCCTAGCGGAGAGCACAGATACGCAGTATTTT. This gives the protein CASSILAESTDTQYF.

This chain links TRBV7-8 with TRBJ2-5; 8 nucleotides align to TRBD2. The V gene's germline CDR1 is SGHVS and CDR2 FQNEAQ. The CDR3 covers 15 residues. The V segment lost 2 bases and the J segment 1 base; nucleotides outside the gene matches: 3. In nucleotides, the CDR3 is TGTGCCAGCAGCTTAAACGGGAGGGTCCAAGAGACCCAGTACTTC. Protein product: CASSLNGRVQETQYF. The complete variable domain, with remaining parts taken from reference TRBV7-8 and TRBJ2-5, reads GAGVSQSPRYKVAKRGQDVALRCDPISGHVSLFWYQQALGQGPEFLTYFQNEAQLDKSGLPSDRFFAERPEGSVSTLKIQRTQQEDSAVYLCASSLNGRVQETQYFGPGTRLLVL.

The chain is built from TRBV30 and TRBJ1-3; TRBD1 matches at 10 bases. The CDR3 runs 14 residues. Trimming cost V 5 bases and J 4 bases; bases outside gene matches: 5. The V gene's germline CDR1 is GTSNPN and CDR2 SVGIG (reference sequence). CDR3 sequence: CAWGTGVGGNTIYF. The CDR3, as DNA: TGTGCCTGGGGGACAGGGGTTGGGGGAAACACCATATATTTT.

The genes are TRBV7-9 and TRBJ2-1, with 13 positions matching TRBD2. Germline CDR1 SEHNR, CDR2 FQNEAQ (reference sequence). With 5 bases clipped from V and 9 bases from J, the junction kept 4 bases outside the gene matches. This CDR3 has 14 residues. CDR3 residues: CASSQGLAGSEQFF. The CDR3 DNA follows: TGTGCCAGCAGCCAGGGACTAGCGGGGTCTGAGCAGTTCTTC.

The rearrangement uses TRBV19 and TRBJ2-1, with 10 bases aligning to TRBD2. Trimming at V came to 1 base and at J to 9 bases, leaving 6 bases not matched to a gene. Germline V CDR1 and CDR2: LNHDA, SQIVND (reference sequence). CDR3 length: 15 residues. This CDR3 reads CASSIGSGGAFEQFF. The CDR3 region has the DNA TGTGCCAGTAGTATAGGGAGCGGGGGGGCCTTTGAGCAGTTCTTC.

The V gene is TRBV6-5, the J gene TRBJ1-1, with D possibly matching TRBD1 (5 bases). Trimming left V 4 bases short and J 1 base short, with 16 bases between. This CDR3 has 16 amino acids. CDR1 is MNHEY and CDR2 is SVGAGI in the germline V gene. The DNA of the CDR3 is TGTGCCAGCAGTTTTGCCGCAGGGAGGGGGAACACTGAAGCTTTCTTT. It encodes CASSFAAGRGNTEAFF.

The V call is TRBV4-2, the J call TRBJ2-2; D is perhaps TRBD2 (5 bases). The CDR3 length is 12 residues. Deletions cut 5 bases from V and 5 bases from J, with 6 bases between. In germline, CDR1 is LGHNA, CDR2 YNFKEQ. CDR3 bases: TGTGCCAGCAGCACGGGGACCGGGGAGCTGTTTTTT. It encodes CASSTGTGELFF.